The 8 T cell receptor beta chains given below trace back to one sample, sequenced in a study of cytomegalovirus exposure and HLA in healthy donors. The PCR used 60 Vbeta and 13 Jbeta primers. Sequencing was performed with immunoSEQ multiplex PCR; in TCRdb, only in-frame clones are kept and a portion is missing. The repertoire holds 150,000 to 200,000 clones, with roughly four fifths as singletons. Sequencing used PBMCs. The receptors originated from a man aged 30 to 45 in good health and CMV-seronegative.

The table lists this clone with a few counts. CDR3 DNA sequence: TGTGCCAGCAGCGGCGCCGGAGACAGTGAGCAGTACTTC. Its protein is CASSGAGDSEQYF. The rearrangement links TRBV7-2 to TRBJ2-7, with a possible D match to TRBD1 (5 bases). CDR3 length: 13 amino acids. Germline-derived CDR1 and CDR2 are SGHTA and FQGNSA. Trimming cost V 5 bases and J 7 bases, with 15 bases left between them.

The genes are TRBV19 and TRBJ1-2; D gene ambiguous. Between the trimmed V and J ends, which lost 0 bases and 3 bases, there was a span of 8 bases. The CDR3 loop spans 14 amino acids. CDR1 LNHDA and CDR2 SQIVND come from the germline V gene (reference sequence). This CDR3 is CASSIDSGYYGYTF. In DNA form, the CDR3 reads TGTGCCAGTAGTATAGATTCCGGGTACTATGGCTACACCTTC.

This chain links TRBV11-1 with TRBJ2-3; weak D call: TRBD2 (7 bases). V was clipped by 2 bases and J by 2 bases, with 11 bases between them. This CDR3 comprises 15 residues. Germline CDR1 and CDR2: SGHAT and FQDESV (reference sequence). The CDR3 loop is CASSLRGALTDTQYF. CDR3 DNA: TGTGCCAGCAGCTTACGGGGGGCCCTCACAGATACGCAGTATTTT.

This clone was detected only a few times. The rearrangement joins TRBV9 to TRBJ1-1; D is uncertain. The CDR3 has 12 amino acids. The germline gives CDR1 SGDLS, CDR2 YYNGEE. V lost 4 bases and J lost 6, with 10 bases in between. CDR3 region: CASSLGGAEAFF. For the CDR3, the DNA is TGTGCCAGCAGCCTCGGAGGCGCTGAAGCTTTCTTT.

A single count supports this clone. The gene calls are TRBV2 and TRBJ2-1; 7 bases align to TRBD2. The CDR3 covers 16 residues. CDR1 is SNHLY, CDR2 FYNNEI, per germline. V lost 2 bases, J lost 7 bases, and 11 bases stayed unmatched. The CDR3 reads CASSEYYPSGENEQFF. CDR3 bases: TGTGCCAGCAGTGAATACTATCCTAGCGGAGAGAATGAGCAGTTCTTC.

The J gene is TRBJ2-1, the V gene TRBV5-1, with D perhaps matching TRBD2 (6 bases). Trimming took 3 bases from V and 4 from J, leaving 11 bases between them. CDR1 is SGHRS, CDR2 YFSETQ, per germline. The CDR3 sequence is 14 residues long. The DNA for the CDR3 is TGCGCCAGCAGCTGGGGACTCGCGTACAATGAGCAGTTCTTC. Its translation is CASSWGLAYNEQFF.

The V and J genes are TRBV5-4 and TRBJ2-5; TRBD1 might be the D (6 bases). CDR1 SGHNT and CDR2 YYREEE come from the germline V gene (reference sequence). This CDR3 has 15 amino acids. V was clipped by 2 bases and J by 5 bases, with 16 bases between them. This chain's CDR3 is CASSFDQGRGETQYF. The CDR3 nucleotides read TGTGCCAGCAGCTTTGATCAGGGGAGAGGGGAGACCCAGTACTTC.

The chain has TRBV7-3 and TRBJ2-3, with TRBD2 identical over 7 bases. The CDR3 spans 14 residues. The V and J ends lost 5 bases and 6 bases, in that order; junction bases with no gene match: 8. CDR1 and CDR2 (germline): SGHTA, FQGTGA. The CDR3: CASSRSRESDTQYF. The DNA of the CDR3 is TGTGCCAGCAGCCGATCGCGGGAGTCTGATACGCAGTATTTT. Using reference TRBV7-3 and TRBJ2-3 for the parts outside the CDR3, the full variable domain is GAGVSQTPSNKVTEKGKYVELRCDPISGHTALYWYRQSLGQGPEFLIYFQGTGAADDSGLPNDRFFAVRPEGSVSTLKIQRTERGDSAVYLCASSRSRESDTQYFGPGTRLTVL.